A selection of T cell receptor beta chains follows, all from one sample in a study of control samples from healthy donors and cancer patients. Generated by immunoSEQ multiplex PCR, the TCRdb table keeps only in-frame clones and is missing some. This sample has more than 140,000 clones, with 91% found just once. Input material: blood. The source is a man between 18 and 35 years old in good health. Each CDR3 is given with its conserved first and last residue. Size values are once, few and many counts, or a class for expanded clones, and some rows have none.

V	length	size	J	CDR3
TRBV7-9	13	.	TRBJ2-2	CASSLTSQGELFF
TRBV6-1	15	.	TRBJ1-4	CASSEQGATNEKLFF
TRBV5-1	13	.	TRBJ2-7	CASSWDNSYEQYF
TRBV6-6	15	.	TRBJ2-7	CASSYGQGAAYEQYF
TRBV4-3	15	.	TRBJ2-1	CASSQGGGSYNEQFF
TRBV9	13	.	TRBJ2-7	CASSVQGAYEQYF
TRBV7-2	14	.	TRBJ1-2	CASSNGVSNYGYTF
TRBV2	12	.	TRBJ2-7	CASSEARAEQYF
TRBV29-1	14	.	TRBJ2-4	CSVEEAGRRNIQYF
TRBV19	15	.	TRBJ1-2	CASSIRDGTGDGYTF
TRBV6-1	20	.	TRBJ1-6	CASSVEVRDRDVLARSPLHF
TRBV3-1/TRBV3-2	16	.	TRBJ2-3	CASSQDVVSGADTQYF
TRBV25-1	15	.	TRBJ1-2	CASSVGGIANYGYTF
TRBV18	16	.	TRBJ2-3	CASSPPGGGVQDTQYF
TRBV7-2	14	.	TRBJ1-3	CASSPQGNGNTIYF
TRBV5-1	15	.	TRBJ1-5	CASSATGDGNQPQHF
TRBV6-5	14	.	TRBJ2-2	CASNRALYTGELFF
TRBV19	17	.	TRBJ1-5	CASSIDSPVRSNQPQHF
TRBV24-1	17	.	TRBJ2-1	CATSEPETGSSYNEQFF
TRBV11-3	14	.	TRBJ2-5	CASSPDGDTGAQYF
TRBV27	17	.	TRBJ2-3	CASRSGLAGGPTDTQYF
TRBV25-1	18	.	TRBJ2-6	CASSGPSGTSSGANVLTF
TRBV13	15	.	TRBJ2-7	CASSASSTGSYEQYF
TRBV10-3	17	.	TRBJ2-4	CAISESGQGPLENIQYF
TRBV4-1	14	.	TRBJ2-1	CASSRSGGDYEQFF
TRBV28	14	.	TRBJ1-5	CASSAYSSNQPQHF
TRBV28	14	once	TRBJ1-6	CASRPPGAASPLHF
TRBV9	17	.	TRBJ2-7	CASSADLRDKGSYEQYF